This T cell receptor beta chain was identified during a study of CD8+ T cells in alopecia areata. On the study more broadly: Twice a day, 5 to 10 mg of oral tofacitinib was administered to treated patients. Dosing with tofacitinib proceeded for 6 to 18 months, followed by 6 months off drug. Study-level points and caveats: Because of a solitary nonresponder, the connection of baseline CD8+ expansion to response stays uncertain. Significant decreases in scalp clonality and expanded CD8+ clones followed tofacitinib treatment.

Treatment denoted: oral pan-JAK inhibitor, 5-10 mg twice daily. V gave up 8 bases and J gave up 6 bases, with 14 bases separating them. This CDR3 spans 13 amino acids. Germline CDR1 LNHNV, CDR2 YYDKDF (reference sequence). Extraction and reverse transcription of RNA yielded cDNA as the sequencing template. Only in-frame clones appear in the TCRdb table, and some are missing; sequencing was by immunoSEQ multiplex PCR. The sample records about 210,000 clones, around 66% being singletons. For this clone: The target antigen is unknown.

The material was CD4+ T cells sorted from blood, obtained at week 44, from a patient treated with tofacitinib. V usage is TRBV15 and J usage is TRBJ1-5, with D maybe TRBD1 (6 bases). The receptor comes from a human donor with alopecia areata. CDR3 in amino acids: CATVGAEGQPQHF. CDR3 nucleotide sequence: TGTGCCACCGTGGGGGCTGAGGGTCAGCCCCAGCATTTT. Together with reference TRBV15 and TRBJ1-5, the CDR3 gives the full variable domain: DAMVIQNPRYQVTQFGKPVTLSCSQTLNHNVMYWYQQKSSQAPKLLFHYYDKDFNNEADTPDNFQSRRPNTSFCFLDIRSPGLGDTAMYLCATVGAEGQPQHFGDGTRLSIL.